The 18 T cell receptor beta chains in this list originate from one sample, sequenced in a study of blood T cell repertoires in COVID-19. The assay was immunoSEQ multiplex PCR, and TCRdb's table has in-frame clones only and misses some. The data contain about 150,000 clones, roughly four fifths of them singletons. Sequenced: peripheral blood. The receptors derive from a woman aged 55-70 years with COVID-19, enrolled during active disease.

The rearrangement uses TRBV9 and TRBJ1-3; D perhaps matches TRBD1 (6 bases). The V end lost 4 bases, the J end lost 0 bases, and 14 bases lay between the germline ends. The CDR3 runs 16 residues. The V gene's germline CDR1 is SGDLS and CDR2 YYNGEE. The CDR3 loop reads CASSYRGGYSGNTIYF. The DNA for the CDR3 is TGTGCCAGCAGCTATAGGGGGGGATACTCTGGAAACACCATATATTTT.

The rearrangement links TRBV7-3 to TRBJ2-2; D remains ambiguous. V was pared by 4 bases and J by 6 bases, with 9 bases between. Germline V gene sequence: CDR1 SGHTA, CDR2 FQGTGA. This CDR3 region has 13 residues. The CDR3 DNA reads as TGTGCCAGCAGCTCCGGAACAGCCGGGGAGCTGTTTTTT. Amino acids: CASSSGTAGELFF.

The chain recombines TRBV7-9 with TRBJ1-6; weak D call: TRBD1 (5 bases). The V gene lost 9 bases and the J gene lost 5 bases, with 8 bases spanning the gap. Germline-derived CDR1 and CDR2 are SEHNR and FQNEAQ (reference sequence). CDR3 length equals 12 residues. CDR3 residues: CASGHDNSPLHF. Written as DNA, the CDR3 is TGTGCCAGTGGACACGATAATTCACCCCTCCACTTT.

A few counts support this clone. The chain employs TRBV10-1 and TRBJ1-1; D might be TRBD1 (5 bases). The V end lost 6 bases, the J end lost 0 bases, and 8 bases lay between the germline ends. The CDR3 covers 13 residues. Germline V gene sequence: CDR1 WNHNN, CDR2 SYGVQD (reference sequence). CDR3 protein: CASRRGLNTEAFF. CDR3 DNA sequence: TGCGCCAGCAGAAGGGGCTTGAACACTGAAGCTTTCTTT.

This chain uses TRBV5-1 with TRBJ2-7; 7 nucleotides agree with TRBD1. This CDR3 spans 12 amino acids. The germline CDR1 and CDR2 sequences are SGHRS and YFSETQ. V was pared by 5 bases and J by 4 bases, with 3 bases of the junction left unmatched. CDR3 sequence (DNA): TGCGCCAGCAGTCAGGGGGTTTACGAGCAGTACTTC. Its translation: CASSQGVYEQYF.

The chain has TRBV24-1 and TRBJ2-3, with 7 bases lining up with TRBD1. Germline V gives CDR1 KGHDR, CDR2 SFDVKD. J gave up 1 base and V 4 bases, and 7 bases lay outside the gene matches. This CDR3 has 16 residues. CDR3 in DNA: TGTGCCACCAGTGACCGGGACAGCAAAGGCACAGATACGCAGTATTTT. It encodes CATSDRDSKGTDTQYF.

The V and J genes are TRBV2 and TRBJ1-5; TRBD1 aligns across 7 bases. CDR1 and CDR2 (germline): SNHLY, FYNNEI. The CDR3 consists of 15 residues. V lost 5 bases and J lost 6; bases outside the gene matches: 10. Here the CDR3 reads CASSPKTGLSQPQHF. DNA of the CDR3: TGTGCCAGCAGTCCCAAGACAGGGCTGAGTCAGCCCCAGCATTTT.

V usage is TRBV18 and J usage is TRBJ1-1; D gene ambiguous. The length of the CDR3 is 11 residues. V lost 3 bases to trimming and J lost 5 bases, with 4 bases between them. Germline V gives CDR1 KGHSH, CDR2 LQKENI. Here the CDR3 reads CASSPSTEAFF. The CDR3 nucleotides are TGTGCCAGCTCACCCAGTACTGAAGCTTTCTTT.

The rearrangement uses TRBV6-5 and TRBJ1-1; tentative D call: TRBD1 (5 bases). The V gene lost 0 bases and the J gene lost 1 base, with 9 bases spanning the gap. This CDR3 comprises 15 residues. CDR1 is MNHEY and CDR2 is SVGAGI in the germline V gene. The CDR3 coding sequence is TGTGCCAGCAGTTACTCGGACACAGGGAACACTGAAGCTTTCTTT. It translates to CASSYSDTGNTEAFF.

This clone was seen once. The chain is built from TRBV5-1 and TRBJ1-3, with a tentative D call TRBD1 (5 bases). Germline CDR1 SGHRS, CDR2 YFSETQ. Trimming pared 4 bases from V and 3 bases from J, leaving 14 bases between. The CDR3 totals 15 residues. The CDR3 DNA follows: TGCGCCAGCAGCCGCGACGCAGGGTTTGGAAACACCATATATTTT. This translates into CASSRDAGFGNTIYF.

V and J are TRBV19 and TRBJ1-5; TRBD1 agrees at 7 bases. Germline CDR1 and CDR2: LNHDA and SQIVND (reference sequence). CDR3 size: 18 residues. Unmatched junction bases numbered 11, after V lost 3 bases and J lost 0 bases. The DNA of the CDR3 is TGTGCCAGTAGTATCTGGAGGGGGCAGTCCTATAGCAATCAGCCCCAGCATTTT. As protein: CASSIWRGQSYSNQPQHF.

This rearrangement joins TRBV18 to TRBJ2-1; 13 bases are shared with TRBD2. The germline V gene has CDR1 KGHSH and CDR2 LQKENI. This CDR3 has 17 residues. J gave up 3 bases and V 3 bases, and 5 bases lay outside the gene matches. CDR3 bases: TGTGCCAGCTCACCTTCGACTAGCGGGGGGTACTACAATGAGCAGTTCTTC. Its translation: CASSPSTSGGYYNEQFF.

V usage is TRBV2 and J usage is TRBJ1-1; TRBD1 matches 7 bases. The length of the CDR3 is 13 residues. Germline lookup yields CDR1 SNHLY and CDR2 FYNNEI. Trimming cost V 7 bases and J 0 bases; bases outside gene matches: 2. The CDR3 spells CASTRGLNTEAFF. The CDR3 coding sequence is TGTGCCAGCACCAGGGGGTTGAACACTGAAGCTTTCTTT.

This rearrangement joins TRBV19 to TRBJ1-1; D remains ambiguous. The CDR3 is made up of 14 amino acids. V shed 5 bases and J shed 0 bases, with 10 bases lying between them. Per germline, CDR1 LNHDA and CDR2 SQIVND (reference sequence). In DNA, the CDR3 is TGTGCCAGTAGTGGAGGACCGCTGAACACTGAAGCTTTCTTT. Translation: CASSGGPLNTEAFF.

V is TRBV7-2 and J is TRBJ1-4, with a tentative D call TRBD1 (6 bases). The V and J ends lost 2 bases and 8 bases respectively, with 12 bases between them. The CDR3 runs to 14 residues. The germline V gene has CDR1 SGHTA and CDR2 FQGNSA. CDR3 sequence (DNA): TGTGCCAGCAGCTTACGGGGGGGGCGAGAAAAACTGTTTTTT. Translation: CASSLRGGREKLFF. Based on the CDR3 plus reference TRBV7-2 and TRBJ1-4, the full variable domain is GAGVSQSPSNKVTEKGKDVELRCDPISGHTALYWYRQSLGQGLEFLIYFQGNSAPDKSGLPSDRFSAERTGGSVSTLTIQRTQQEDSAVYLCASSLRGGREKLFFGSGTQLSVL.

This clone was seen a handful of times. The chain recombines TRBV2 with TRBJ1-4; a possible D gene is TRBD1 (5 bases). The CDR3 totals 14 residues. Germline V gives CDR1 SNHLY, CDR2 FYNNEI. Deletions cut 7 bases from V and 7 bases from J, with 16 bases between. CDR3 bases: TGTGCCAGCAAGGCAGGGACTCCTGGTGAAAAACTGTTTTTT. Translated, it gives CASKAGTPGEKLFF.

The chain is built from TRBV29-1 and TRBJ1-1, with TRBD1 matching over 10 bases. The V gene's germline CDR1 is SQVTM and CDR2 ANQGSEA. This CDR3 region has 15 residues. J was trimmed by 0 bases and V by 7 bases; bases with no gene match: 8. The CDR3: CSAAGGTGVNTEAFF. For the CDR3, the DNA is TGCAGCGCCGCTGGGGGGACAGGGGTGAACACTGAAGCTTTCTTT.

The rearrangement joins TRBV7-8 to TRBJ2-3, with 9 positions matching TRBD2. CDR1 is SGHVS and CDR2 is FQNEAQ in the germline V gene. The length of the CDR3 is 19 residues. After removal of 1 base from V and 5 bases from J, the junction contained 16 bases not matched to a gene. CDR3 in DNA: TGTGCCAGCAGCTTAGGGCTAGCGGGAAGGGACGGTAAGGTAGATACGCAGTATTTT. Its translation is CASSLGLAGRDGKVDTQYF.